This T cell receptor beta chain comes out of a study of OX40 agonist ivuxolimab in advanced cancers. This clone was recorded once. Here immunoSEQ multiplex PCR was the method, and the copy in TCRdb shows in-frame clones only, minus some. The sample shows tens of thousands of clones, roughly 84% of them seen only once. CDR1 SEHNR and CDR2 FQNEAQ come from the germline V gene (reference sequence). CDR3 length: 15 residues. J gave up 6 bases and V 5 bases, and 11 bases lay outside the gene matches. This specimen was CD4+ or CD8+ T cells sorted from blood, taken in a trial of the OX40 agonist ivuxolimab. The receptor's source is an adult with an advanced solid tumor such as melanoma, head and neck, liver or kidney cancer. The chain recombines TRBV7-9 with TRBJ2-5; 8 bases line up with TRBD2. CDR3 region: CASSARGGGQQTQYF. In nucleotides, the CDR3 is TGTGCCAGCAGCGCCCGGGGGGGAGGACAACAGACCCAGTACTTC.